The 15 T cell receptor beta chains reported below all come from one sample, sequenced in a study of PD-1 blockade in classical Hodgkin lymphoma. Produced via immunoSEQ multiplex PCR; TCRdb's table is partial and in-frame only. The sample includes tens of thousands of clones, under 95% of them seen just once. Relapses following autologous stem cell transplantation were seen in all patients, with brentuximab vedotin exposure varying. The sample consisted of peripheral blood mononuclear cells (PBMCs), taken at baseline. These receptors were collected from a human donor with classical Hodgkin lymphoma.

This chain connects TRBV5-1 to TRBJ2-2; D uncertain. This CDR3 contains 11 residues. CDR1 is SGHRS and CDR2 is YFSETQ in the germline V gene. V was shortened by 2 bases and J by 6 bases, with 2 bases between the two germline ends. The CDR3 here is CASSFPGELFF. The CDR3 nucleotides are TGCGCCAGCAGCTTCCCCGGGGAGCTGTTTTTT.

The chain uses TRBV14 and TRBJ2-5, with 8 bases fitting TRBD2. The CDR3 length is 23 residues. V was pared by 0 bases and J by 4 bases, with 28 bases of the junction left unmatched. Germline loops: CDR1 SGHDN, CDR2 FVKESK. The CDR3 spells CASSQDLWLQSTSGGPTSETQYF. CDR3 nucleotides: TGTGCCAGCAGCCAAGATTTATGGCTACAATCTACCAGCGGGGGCCCCACTTCAGAGACCCAGTACTTC.

The DNA for the CDR3 is TGCGCCAGCAGCTTGAGAGACAGCGGCGAAAAACTGTTTTTT. The encoded protein is CASSLRDSGEKLFF. The chain combines TRBV5-1 with TRBJ1-4; maybe TRBD1 (5 bases). This CDR3 has 14 amino acids. Trimming left V 1 base short and J 8 bases short, with 12 bases between. From germline, CDR1 is SGHRS and CDR2 YFSETQ.

The chain joins TRBV19 to TRBJ2-2; TRBD1 or TRBD2 may be the D gene (5 bases each). V lost 6 bases and J lost 10, with 21 bases in between. Germline V CDR1 and CDR2: LNHDA, SQIVND (reference sequence). The CDR3 spans 15 residues. Here the CDR3 reads CASSQAPRGREELFF. DNA for the CDR3: TGTGCCAGTAGCCAGGCCCCGAGGGGCCGGGAGGAGCTGTTTTTT.

The CDR3, as DNA: TGTGCCAGCAGTTTAGGACTAGCGGGGGGCCCAGATACGCAGTATTTT. As protein: CASSLGLAGGPDTQYF. The genes are TRBV28 and TRBJ2-3; 14 bases map to TRBD2. The CDR3 covers 16 residues. Germline V gene data show CDR1 as MDHEN and CDR2 as SYDVKM. V was clipped by 2 bases and J by 4 bases; unmatched bases: 2.

The chain combines TRBV29-1 with TRBJ2-5; 10 nucleotides align to TRBD1. The CDR3 is 14 residues long. The trim removed 8 bases at V and 5 bases at J, leaving 11 bases unmatched. Germline values: CDR1 SQVTM, CDR2 ANQGSEA. CDR3 DNA: TGCAGCTTCACGGACAGGGGGGTCTCCGAGACCCAGTACTTC. Translation: CSFTDRGVSETQYF.

V gene TRBV5-1 combines with J gene TRBJ2-1; 7 nucleotides line up with TRBD1. This CDR3 is 16 amino acids long. J was trimmed by 6 bases and V by 0 bases; bases with no gene match: 9. From germline, CDR1 is SGHRS and CDR2 YFSETQ. Here the CDR3 DNA reads TGCGCCAGCAGCTTGGGAGTACAGGGGTTAGGCAATGAGCAGTTCTTC. Translation: CASSLGVQGLGNEQFF.

The rearrangement uses TRBV15 and TRBJ1-4; the D is unclear. Germline CDR1 and CDR2: LNHNV and YYDKDF (reference sequence). The ends were cut back, 0 bases at V and 6 bases at J, with 8 bases in the middle. CDR3 size: 14 residues. The CDR3 sequence: CATSRDLGDEKLFF. CDR3 coding DNA: TGTGCCACCAGCAGAGATCTCGGGGATGAAAAACTGTTTTTT.

This clone appeared once. V usage is TRBV2 and J usage is TRBJ2-1, with D maybe TRBD2 (6 bases). Germline CDR1 SNHLY, CDR2 FYNNEI. The CDR3 length is 14 residues. V gave up 7 bases and J gave up 2 bases, with 12 bases separating them. CDR3 DNA: TGTGCCAGCAAGGGTCTAGCGACCTACAATGAGCAGTTCTTC. Residues: CASKGLATYNEQFF.

In DNA form, the CDR3 reads TGTGCCAGTAGTCCTAGAGGCAGAAGCTCTGGGGCCAACGTCCTGACTTTC. It codes for CASSPRGRSSGANVLTF. This chain connects TRBV19 to TRBJ2-6; D remains ambiguous. This CDR3 contains 17 residues. V lost 5 bases, J lost 0 bases, and 14 bases lay in between. In germline, CDR1 is LNHDA, CDR2 SQIVND (reference sequence).

The CDR3 DNA is TGCGCCAGCAGCCAGTTGGACAGGGTCACTGAAGCTTTCTTT. Protein: CASSQLDRVTEAFF. This sequence joins TRBV4-1 and TRBJ1-1, with 8 bases lining up with TRBD1. Germline V gives CDR1 MGHRA, CDR2 YSYEKL. V shed 3 bases and J 4 bases; nucleotides not matched to a gene: 4. CDR3 length: 14 amino acids.

The chain joins TRBV20-1 to TRBJ2-7; D not certain. The ends were cut back, 5 bases at V and 3 bases at J, with 8 bases in the middle. Germline V gives CDR1 DFQATT, CDR2 SNEGSKA (reference sequence). This CDR3 has 11 residues. This chain's CDR3 is CSAPIHYEQYF. CDR3 sequence (DNA): TGCAGTGCTCCAATCCACTACGAGCAGTACTTC.

V is TRBV7-9 and J is TRBJ2-5; 7 positions agree with TRBD1. The J call is doubtful: the DNA matches TRBJ2-7 better. This CDR3 spans 14 amino acids. The germline V gene has CDR1 SEHNR and CDR2 FQNEAQ (reference sequence). The CDR3 is CASSARDRAYEQYF. CDR3 bases: TGTGCCAGCAGCGCCCGGGACAGAGCCTACGAGCAGTACTTC.

V gene TRBV7-8 combines with J gene TRBJ2-3, with 10 bases identical to TRBD2. This CDR3 has 20 amino acids. Unmatched junction bases numbered 14, after V lost 2 bases and J lost 0 bases. The germline V gene encodes CDR1 SGHVS and CDR2 FQNEAQ. The CDR3 region has the DNA TGTGCCAGCAGCTTATATCGGTTGGGGGCTAGCGGGGGAAGCACAGATACGCAGTATTTT. It specifies CASSLYRLGASGGSTDTQYF.

The J gene is TRBJ2-3, the V gene TRBV6-6; no clear D. Germline V lookup: CDR1 MNHNY, CDR2 SVGAGI (reference sequence). The CDR3 covers 13 residues. V was clipped by 8 bases and J by 5 bases, with 14 bases between them. The chain's CDR3 is CASRVPSVDTQYF. The DNA for the CDR3 is TGTGCCAGCCGGGTCCCTTCGGTAGATACGCAGTATTTT.